This is a list of T cell receptor beta chains from one sample in a study of T cell repertoires in cytomegalovirus infection. One entry per CDR3 protein, called by TCRdb with MiXCR from the reads. The sample contains over 150,000 distinct CDR3 sequences, about 18% of which appear only once. The sequencing sample was made of CD8+ T cells from PBMCs. These receptors were obtained from a human donor in good health (CMV status not recorded). Some clones in this sample may be carry-over from other donors' samples. The CDR3 runs from the conserved cysteine through the conserved F or W. A D gene is named only where the DNA matches it firmly. Clone size is given for some rows only: seen once, a few or many times, or a class if the clone is expanded.

.	TRBV6-2/TRBV6-3	TRBJ2-7	TRBD1	TGTGCCAGCACCATAGACAGGGGGCAGGACGAGCAGTACTTC	CASTIDRGQDEQYF
.	TRBV25-1	TRBJ2-3	.	TGTGCCAGCAGTGAATTACGAGAAAACACAGATACGCAGTATTTT	CASSELRENTDTQYF
few	TRBV4-1	TRBJ2-7	TRBD1	TGCGCCAGCAGCCCTTGGGACAGAGACTACGAGCAGTACTTC	CASSPWDRDYEQYF
.	TRBV7-2	TRBJ2-2	TRBD1	TGTGCCAGCAGCTTAGTCCCCAGGGACAGGGGGACCGGGGAGCTGTTTTTT	CASSLVPRDRGTGELFF
few	TRBV7-9	TRBJ2-7	TRBD1	TGTGCCAGCAGCTTCGACAGGGGCAGCTACGAGCAGTACTTC	CASSFDRGSYEQYF
.	TRBV27	TRBJ2-5	TRBD2	TGTGCCAGCAGTCCCGGCGGGGGGAAGACCCAGTACTTC	CASSPGGGKTQYF
.	TRBV7-9	TRBJ1-2	.	TGTGCCAGCAGCCACCCACCCGGTAGCTACACCTTC	CASSHPPGSYTF
few	TRBV7-9	TRBJ1-1	.	TGTGCCAGCGGTTGGGAGGGAGAAGCGTCCCGAGGTCGAGCTTTCTTT	CASGWEGEASRGRAFF
.	TRBV6-5	TRBJ2-3	TRBD2	TGTGCCAGCAGTTGGACTAGCGCTAGCACAGATACGCAGTATTTT	CASSWTSASTDTQYF
.	TRBV29-1	TRBJ1-2	TRBD1	TGCAGCGTTGTTGGACAGGACGAACTTAACTATGGCTACACCTTC	CSVVGQDELNYGYTF
few	TRBV7-9	TRBJ1-6	TRBD1	TGTGCCAGCAGCTCGGTGGACAGGGGCAATTCACCCCTCCACTTT	CASSSVDRGNSPLHF
.	TRBV14	TRBJ1-5	TRBD1	TGTGCCAGCAGCCAGACAGGGGTCAATCAGCCCCAGCATTTT	CASSQTGVNQPQHF
few	TRBV7-7	TRBJ2-1	TRBD2	TGTGCCAGCAGCCCAGGTCCGGGACTAGCGGAGGCACGAGCGAACAATGAGCAGTTCTTC	CASSPGPGLAEARANNEQFF
.	TRBV28	TRBJ1-6	.	TGTGCCAGCAAATTCCCCGGACTCTCTTACACGGCTAATTCACCCCTCCACTTT	CASKFPGLSYTANSPLHF
few	TRBV19	TRBJ1-1	.	TGTGCCAGTAGTCACCCTCGGACAGACTTAAACACTGAAGCTTTCTTT	CASSHPRTDLNTEAFF
many	TRBV7-2	TRBJ2-3	TRBD1	TGTGCCAGCAGCCCCGGGGACAGCAGCGCAGATACGCAGTATTTT	CASSPGDSSADTQYF
.	TRBV10-3	TRBJ2-5	.	TGTGCCATCAGTGAGTTATTCGACAGGCAAGAGACCCAGTACTTC	CAISELFDRQETQYF
.	TRBV10-3	TRBJ2-3	.	TGTGCCATCAGTTCCGGAAGCGGGTGGCTTACAGATACGCAGTATTTT	CAISSGSGWLTDTQYF
.	TRBV6-5	TRBJ2-2	.	TGTGACAGCAGTTATGGCTATTCCACCGGGGAGCTGTTTTTT	CDSSYGYSTGELFF
.	TRBV19	TRBJ2-2	.	TGTGCCAGTAGTGAACACAGGTTCGGAATTGGGGAGCTGTTTTTT	CASSEHRFGIGELFF
.	TRBV6-6	TRBJ1-5	.	TGTGCCAGCAGTTCATATCAGCCCCAGCATTTT	CASSSYQPQHF
many	TRBV7-2	TRBJ2-3	TRBD1	TGTGCCAGCAGCTTGCGGGACAGGGGAACAGATACGCAGTATTTT	CASSLRDRGTDTQYF
few	TRBV12-3/TRBV12-4	TRBJ2-7	.	TGTGCCAGCAGTCCCGAAACTCCCCTTTCCTACGAGCAGTACTTC	CASSPETPLSYEQYF
few	TRBV6-4	TRBJ2-1	.	TGTGCCAGCAGTGACTCGGGTGAGGGGAAGCAGTTCTTC	CASSDSGEGKQFF
.	TRBV7-9	TRBJ2-7	TRBD1	TGTGCCAGCAGTTCCACCGGGACAGGGGGATCCGAGCAGTACTTC	CASSSTGTGGSEQYF
.	TRBV12-3/TRBV12-4	TRBJ2-1	TRBD2	TGTGCCAGCATTACCGGGACTAGCGGGATCGATGAGCAGTTCTTC	CASITGTSGIDEQFF
few	TRBV6-5	TRBJ2-7	TRBD1	TGTGCCAGCAGTTACGGACAGGGGAACGAGCAGTACTTC	CASSYGQGNEQYF
.	TRBV6-5	TRBJ2-3	TRBD1	TGTGCCAGCAGTCGACAGGGGCTAGGAGATACGCAGTATTTT	CASSRQGLGDTQYF
many	TRBV11-2	TRBJ2-5	.	TGTGCCAGCAGCTTATGGGGTTGGGCTTCCCGCGTCCCAACAACTGTCCAAGAGACCCAGTACTTC	CASSLWGWASRVPTTVQETQYF
many	TRBV28	TRBJ2-2	TRBD1	TGTGCCAGCAGTGCCCCTGAGACAGGGGGTTCGTGGTACACCGGGGAGCTGTTTTTT	CASSAPETGGSWYTGELFF
.	TRBV6-5	TRBJ2-7	.	TGTGCCAGCAGTTACCACCCGGGACGCCTAGCCTACGAGCAGTACTTC	CASSYHPGRLAYEQYF
.	TRBV7-8	TRBJ1-2	.	TGTGCCAGCAGCCCGGGACTGAGCGGCTACACCTTC	CASSPGLSGYTF
few	TRBV4-2	TRBJ2-4	.	TGTGCCAGCAGCCAAGATCGCCGGGTTAAAAACATTCAGTACTTC	CASSQDRRVKNIQYF
few	TRBV3-1	TRBJ2-7	.	TGTGCCAGCAGGGCGGGGACCTACGAGCAGTACTTC	CASRAGTYEQYF
few	TRBV12-3/TRBV12-4	TRBJ2-2	TRBD1	TGTGCCAGCAGCCTACAGGGGGCGGGCTTCACCGGGGAGCTGTTTTTT	CASSLQGAGFTGELFF
.	TRBV7-2	TRBJ2-1	TRBD2	TGTGCCAGCAGCGGTCGACTAGCCCCGCGGAATGAGCAGTTCTTC	CASSGRLAPRNEQFF
few	TRBV7-2	TRBJ2-1	.	TGTGCCAGCAGCTTGTTGACAGGCTTCACCTACAATGAGCAGTTCTTC	CASSLLTGFTYNEQFF
.	TRBV7-9	TRBJ1-5	.	TGTGCCAGCAGCTTAGCAGGGTACAATCAGCCCCAGCATTTT	CASSLAGYNQPQHF
few	TRBV19	TRBJ2-5	.	TGTGCCAGTAGTCCCTCGGGACGGCAAGAGACCCAGTACTTC	CASSPSGRQETQYF
.	TRBV28	TRBJ2-1	TRBD2	TGTGCCAGCAGTTTGGGACTAGTGCGGATCTTC	CASSLGLVRIF
.	TRBV27	TRBJ2-1	.	TGTGCCAGCATCTTTAGGGGGGCAGGACGCTACTCAAATGGGCCCCCGCCGAGCAATGAGCAGTTCTTC	CASIFRGAGRYSNGPPPSNEQFF
.	TRBV2	TRBJ2-1	TRBD1	TGTGCCAGCGGGCTAGACAGAGACAGGGACAATGAGCAGTTCTTC	CASGLDRDRDNEQFF
few	TRBV4-2	TRBJ1-4	TRBD1	TGTGCCAGCAGCCCCACTCTGGGGCTCCAAGGGACAGGAGAAAAACTGTTTTTT	CASSPTLGLQGTGEKLFF
few	TRBV5-1	TRBJ2-5	TRBD1	TGCGCCAGCAGCCCAGGGACAGGGGCCCGGGAGACCCAGTACTTC	CASSPGTGARETQYF
few	TRBV12-3/TRBV12-4	TRBJ1-1	.	TGTGCCAGCAGTTTAGCAGCAAACCCGAACACTGAAGCTTTCTTT	CASSLAANPNTEAFF
.	TRBV14	TRBJ1-3	.	TGTGCCAGCAGCCAAGGAGTTGGGACAACTGGAAACACCATATATTTT	CASSQGVGTTGNTIYF
many	TRBV7-2	TRBJ1-5	.	TGTGCCAGCAGCCAAAGGGAGCTGTGGAGTCAGCCCCAGCATTTT	CASSQRELWSQPQHF
.	TRBV6-1	TRBJ1-2	.	TGTGCCAGCAGTGAGACAAGGGATGGCTACACCTTC	CASSETRDGYTF
few	TRBV6-6	TRBJ1-6	TRBD1	TGTGCCAGCAGCCCCGGGACAGGGGGGTCACCCCTCCACTTT	CASSPGTGGSPLHF
.	TRBV27	TRBJ1-2	.	TGTGCCAGCAGCGTTGGGGCGGGGAACTATGGCTACACCTTC	CASSVGAGNYGYTF
.	TRBV5-4	TRBJ2-7	.	TGTGCCAGCAGCTTTGGCAACTCCTACGAGCAGTACTTC	CASSFGNSYEQYF
.	TRBV11-2	TRBJ2-7	.	TGTGCCAGCAGTTTCTCCGGGACAACCTACGAGCAGTACTTC	CASSFSGTTYEQYF
.	TRBV29-1	TRBJ2-7	.	TGCAGCGTTAGCTTCAGGGGTCGCACCTACGAGCAGTACTTC	CSVSFRGRTYEQYF
few	TRBV9	TRBJ2-7	TRBD1	TGTGCCAGCAGCGCCGGGACAGGGTTGGACTACGAGCAGTACTTC	CASSAGTGLDYEQYF